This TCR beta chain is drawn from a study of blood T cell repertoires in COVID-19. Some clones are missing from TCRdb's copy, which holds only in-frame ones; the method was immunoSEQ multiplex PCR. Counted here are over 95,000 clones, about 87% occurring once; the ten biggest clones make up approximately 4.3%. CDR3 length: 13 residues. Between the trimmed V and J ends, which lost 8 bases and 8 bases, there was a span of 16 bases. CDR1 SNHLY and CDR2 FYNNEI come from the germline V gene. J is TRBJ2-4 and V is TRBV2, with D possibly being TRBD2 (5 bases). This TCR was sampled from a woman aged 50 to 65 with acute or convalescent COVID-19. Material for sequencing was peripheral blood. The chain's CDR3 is CASGERRLDIQYF. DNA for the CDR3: TGTGCCAGCGGCGAGAGGAGGTTAGACATTCAGTACTTC.